The 5 T cell receptor beta chains listed next were all sequenced from one sample in a study of chemoradiotherapy in HPV16-positive cancers (dated by TCRdb to between 2021 and 2023). The library was made by the immunoSEQ multiplex PCR assay. TCRdb stores this immuneACCESS table with in-frame sequences only. Part of the clones is absent; in the studies checked, under half of the shortfall reflects unresolved V genes, and no reason is known for the rest. The table for this sample lists thousands of clones; 80% to 85% of them were counted only once. The ten largest clones take up about 3% of the sample. The sequencing here drew on tumor tissue, taken from a patient who underwent chemoradiotherapy. The receptors stem from a human donor with HPV-associated anogenital cancer.

The gene calls are TRBV18 and TRBJ2-7; a weak D match, TRBD2 (6 bases). The CDR3 loop spans 14 amino acids. The V gene lost 6 bases and the J gene lost 3 bases, with 15 bases spanning the gap. Germline CDR1 reads KGHSH; CDR2 reads LQKENI. The CDR3 bases are TGTGCCAGCTCGAGGGACCGGGGGAGCTACGAGCAGTACTTC. It specifies CASSRDRGSYEQYF.

With respect to this clone: At the DNA level, this CDR3 is encoded by other sequences in the same sample as well. The chain is built from TRBV6-4 and TRBJ2-1; D perhaps matches TRBD2 (6 bases). Germline CDR1 is MRHNA and CDR2 is SNTAGT. There are 15 residues in the CDR3. The V and J ends lost 0 bases and 0 bases respectively, with 6 bases between them. As DNA, the CDR3 is TGTGCCAGCAGTGACTCAGCGGGCTCCTACAATGAGCAGTTCTTC. Its translation is CASSDSAGSYNEQFF.

The gene calls are TRBV4-3 and TRBJ2-3; TRBD1 matches at 8 bases. CDR1 LGHNA and CDR2 YSLEER come from the germline V gene. The CDR3 totals 15 residues. The ends lost 3 bases at V and 2 bases at J; junction bases unmatched: 4. CDR3 DNA: TGCGCCAGCAGCCAGGGGACAGGTCACACAGATACGCAGTATTTT. Encoded protein: CASSQGTGHTDTQYF.

Only a few counts were recorded for this clone. The CDR3 region is CASSEGQGFVPLHF. CDR3 nucleotide sequence: TGCGCCAGCAGCGAGGGACAGGGTTTCGTCCCCCTCCACTTT. V gene TRBV5-1 combines with J gene TRBJ1-6, with 9 positions matching TRBD1. The CDR3 has 14 residues. CDR1 and CDR2 from the germline V gene are SGHRS and YFSETQ. The ends lost 4 bases at V and 13 bases at J; junction bases unmatched: 9. The complete variable domain, with remaining parts taken from reference TRBV5-1 and TRBJ1-6, reads KAGVTQTPRYLIKTRGQQVTLSCSPISGHRSVSWYQQTPGQGLQFLFEYFSETQRNKGNFPGRFSGRQFSNSRSEMNVSTLELGDSALYLCASSEGQGFVPLHFGNGTRLTVT.

This chain joins TRBV9 and TRBJ2-3, with 7 bases fitting TRBD2. The junction had 0 bases not matched to a gene; V was cut back by 1 base and J by 1 base. Germline lookup yields CDR1 SGDLS and CDR2 YYNGEE. The CDR3 has 14 residues. The CDR3 nucleotides read TGTGCCAGCAGCGTACGGGGGGGCACAGATACGCAGTATTTT. It codes for CASSVRGGTDTQYF.